Shown below are 31 T cell receptor beta chains from a single sample sequenced in a study of human T cells and chemical hapten exposure. TCRdb reprocessed the RACE reads via MiXCR and lists one record per CDR3 protein. The data show 150,000 to 200,000 distinct CDR3 sequences, about 30% seen once. Stated time point: patch test 3, about 24 weeks after DPC sensitization. Treatment meaning: therapeutic diphenylcyclopropenone sensitization with weekly scalp DPC. The input for sequencing was whole blood, taken in connection with sensitization to the hapten diphenylcyclopropenone (DPC). The receptors here all came from a woman between 18 and 29 years old with alopecia areata. Some clones in this sample may be carry-over from other donors' samples.

The J gene is TRBJ1-1, the V gene TRBV7-2; D is uncertain. The CDR3 covers 12 residues. V lost 8 bases to trimming and J lost 4 bases, with 11 bases between them. The germline V gene has CDR1 SGHTA and CDR2 FQGNSA. The CDR3 loop reads CASRADLTEAFF. The CDR3 nucleotides are TGTGCCAGCCGCGCTGATCTCACTGAAGCTTTCTTT.

The chain uses TRBV15 and TRBJ2-4; a possible D gene is TRBD1 (6 bases). Trimming removed 5 bases at V and 6 bases at J, with 14 bases between. The CDR3 length is 14 residues. Germline V CDR1 and CDR2: LNHNV, YYDKDF (reference sequence). The DNA of the CDR3 is TGTGCCACCAGCCCCCATTTGACAGGAAACATTCAGTACTTC. It yields the protein CATSPHLTGNIQYF.

This clonotype has a handful of counts. The chain couples TRBV24-1 to TRBJ1-5; a weak D match, TRBD1 (5 bases). The CDR3 length is 16 residues. V lost 4 bases and J lost 2, with 14 bases in between. The germline V gene has CDR1 KGHDR and CDR2 SFDVKD. In DNA form, the CDR3 reads TGTGCCACCAGTGACCCCGGGGCAACAGGCAATCAGCCCCAGCATTTT. Amino acids: CATSDPGATGNQPQHF.

This clonotype was detected a few times. The chain recombines TRBV30 with TRBJ2-7, with a tentative D call TRBD1 (6 bases). V was cut by 4 bases and J by 0 bases, with 19 bases left in between. Germline-derived CDR1 and CDR2 are GTSNPN and SVGIG (reference sequence). The CDR3 is made up of 16 amino acids. DNA of the CDR3: TGTGCCTGGACCTCCCCGCAGAGGGACACCTCCTACGAGCAGTACTTC. Its protein is CAWTSPQRDTSYEQYF. Based on the CDR3 plus reference TRBV30 and TRBJ2-7, the full variable domain is SQTIHQWPATLVQPVGSPLSLECTVEGTSNPNLYWYRQAAGRGLQLLFYSVGIGQISSEVPQNLSASRPQDRQFILSSKKLLLSDSGFYLCAWTSPQRDTSYEQYFGPGTRLTVT.

This clonotype was seen at least ten times. This chain uses TRBV5-6 with TRBJ2-7; possible D gene TRBD2, 5 bases. This CDR3 comprises 14 residues. From germline, CDR1 is SGHDT and CDR2 YYEEEE. Trimming removed 0 bases at V and 3 bases at J, with 10 bases between. The DNA for the CDR3 is TGTGCCAGCAGCTTGGAAAGACGGGACTACGAGCAGTACTTC. Translating it yields CASSLERRDYEQYF.

This chain links TRBV5-5 with TRBJ2-7; a possible D gene is TRBD1 (5 bases). V dropped 4 bases and J dropped 3 bases, with 11 bases sitting between them. The V gene's germline CDR1 is SGHKS and CDR2 YYEKEE (reference sequence). The CDR3 is 13 amino acids. CDR3 coding DNA: TGTGCCAGCAGCCTCGACAGTTACTACGAGCAGTACTTC. This gives the protein CASSLDSYYEQYF.

This clonotype was found a few times. The chain uses TRBV6-5 and TRBJ1-6; the D gene is possibly TRBD1 (6 bases). Germline V gene sequence: CDR1 MNHEY, CDR2 SVGAGI. The CDR3 has 19 amino acids. V was pared by 0 bases and J by 7 bases, with 22 bases between. The CDR3 DNA follows: TGTGCCAGCAGTTACTCGAAGGGGGTGGGGGGGCCAAGGAATTCACCCCTCCACTTT. This encodes CASSYSKGVGGPRNSPLHF.

This clonotype was found many times. This chain uses TRBV29-1 with TRBJ2-3; perhaps TRBD1 as D (6 bases). The CDR3 loop spans 12 amino acids. Germline V CDR1 and CDR2: SQVTM, ANQGSEA. The V end was cut by 6 bases, the J end by 1 base, with 8 bases between. CDR3 protein: CSVKGGTDTQYF. The CDR3 coding sequence is TGCAGCGTGAAGGGGGGCACAGATACGCAGTATTTT.

This clonotype was counted at least ten times. The chain recombines TRBV7-9 with TRBJ1-1, with D possibly TRBD1 on 6 matching bases. Germline assignment: CDR1 SEHNR and CDR2 FQNEAQ (reference sequence). Trimming pared 5 bases from V and 1 base from J, leaving 14 bases between. The CDR3 is 15 residues long. The CDR3 loop is CASSQTGSKNTEAFF. CDR3 nucleotides: TGTGCCAGCAGCCAGACAGGCTCAAAGAACACTGAAGCTTTCTTT.

This chain joins TRBV11-2 and TRBJ1-3; no firm D call. Germline values: CDR1 SGHAT, CDR2 FQNNGV. V was pared by 5 bases and J by 0 bases, with 8 bases between. This CDR3 spans 14 amino acids. As DNA, the CDR3 is TGTGCCAGCAGCCGCCCTAGCTCTGGAAACACCATATATTTT. This encodes CASSRPSSGNTIYF.

This clonotype occurred a few times. The rearrangement joins TRBV29-1 to TRBJ1-4; 9 bases agree with TRBD1. Trimming at V came to 4 bases and at J to 8 bases, leaving 5 bases not matched to a gene. Germline V gene data show CDR1 as SQVTM and CDR2 as ANQGSEA. This CDR3 is built from 13 residues. The DNA for the CDR3 is TGCAGCGTTGGGGACAGGGTCGGGGAAAAACTGTTTTTT. Encoded protein: CSVGDRVGEKLFF.

The chain has TRBV7-6 and TRBJ1-5, with TRBD1 matching 8 bases. The CDR3 totals 16 residues. Germline loops: CDR1 SGHVS, CDR2 FNYEAQ. The V and J ends lost 5 bases and 5 bases, in that order; junction bases with no gene match: 11. CDR3 in DNA: TGTGCCAGCAGCCCGGAGACAGGGGTGCCCTATCAGCCCCAGCATTTT. It encodes CASSPETGVPYQPQHF.

This sequence joins TRBV6-5 and TRBJ1-1; TRBD1 aligns across 9 bases. The V and J ends lost 2 bases and 6 bases, in that order; junction bases with no gene match: 4. Germline V CDR1 and CDR2: MNHEY, SVGAGI. This CDR3 has 14 residues. The CDR3 DNA reads as TGTGCCAGCAGTTACAACAGGGGGCTCGCTGAAGCTTTCTTT. As protein: CASSYNRGLAEAFF.

In its sample, this clonotype was seen a few times. V gene TRBV7-2 combines with J gene TRBJ2-3; tentative D call: TRBD2 (6 bases). V dropped 2 bases and J dropped 1 base, with 7 bases sitting between them. This CDR3 comprises 14 residues. Germline V lookup: CDR1 SGHTA, CDR2 FQGNSA. The CDR3 DNA follows: TGTGCCAGCAGCTTAAAGCGGGGCACAGATACGCAGTATTTT. It is translated as CASSLKRGTDTQYF.

The chain combines TRBV4-1 with TRBJ2-5, with D possibly being TRBD2 (6 bases). Per the germline V gene, CDR1 is MGHRA and CDR2 is YSYEKL. Trimming left V 0 bases short and J 7 bases short, with 18 bases between. The CDR3 has 16 residues. The CDR3 sequence: CASSQDGYGGLMTQYF. The DNA for the CDR3 is TGCGCCAGCAGCCAAGATGGATACGGGGGTCTAATGACCCAGTACTTC.

The V gene is TRBV12-3 or TRBV12-4, the J gene TRBJ2-7; tentative D call: TRBD2 (7 bases). The CDR3 has 14 amino acids. Trimming removed 5 bases at V and 1 base at J, with 12 bases between. The CDR3 loop is CASSPGGHSYEQYF. In DNA, the CDR3 is TGTGCCAGCAGTCCGGGGGGACATTCCTACGAGCAGTACTTC.

CDR3 residues: CASRRTQILLGELFF. As DNA, the CDR3 is TGTGCCAGTAGGAGGACCCAAATCCTTCTAGGGGAGCTGTTTTTT. The genes are TRBV19 and TRBJ2-2; no clear D gene. Trimming took off 6 bases at V and 8 bases at J, with 19 bases between the two ends. The CDR3 has 15 amino acids. Germline CDR1 LNHDA, CDR2 SQIVND (reference sequence).

This rearrangement joins TRBV6-1 to TRBJ1-1; no clear D. V was shortened by 1 base and J by 10 bases, with 10 bases between the two germline ends. The CDR3 has 12 residues. Germline V lookup: CDR1 MNHNS, CDR2 SASEGT. This chain's CDR3 is CASSEVGRRAFF. CDR3 DNA sequence: TGTGCCAGCAGTGAAGTGGGTCGCAGAGCTTTCTTT.

This clonotype was observed a few times. This chain joins TRBV15 and TRBJ2-7; TRBD2 matches at 8 bases. The length of the CDR3 is 15 residues. Germline V lookup: CDR1 LNHNV, CDR2 YYDKDF (reference sequence). The J segment lost 2 bases and the V segment lost 5 bases, leaving 8 bases of the junction unmatched. Here the CDR3 DNA reads TGTGCCACCAGCGAGGGAGCGGGGGTTGCCTACGAGCAGTACTTC. Its protein is CATSEGAGVAYEQYF.

This clonotype showed up many times. This chain uses TRBV20-1 with TRBJ2-2, with 7 bases that match TRBD1. The ends lost 6 bases at V and 6 bases at J; junction bases unmatched: 1. This CDR3 region has 11 residues. The germline V gene has CDR1 DFQATT and CDR2 SNEGSKA (reference sequence). CDR3 loop: CSADRAGELFF. The CDR3 DNA reads TGCAGTGCAGACAGGGCCGGGGAGCTGTTTTTT.

This clonotype came up a few times. The chain recombines TRBV5-4 with TRBJ2-2; a possible D gene is TRBD1 (6 bases). Trimming cost V 4 bases and J 3 bases, with 10 bases left between them. Germline V gene lookup returns CDR1 SGHNT and CDR2 YYREEE (reference sequence). The length of the CDR3 is 14 residues. The CDR3: CASSIPGDTGELFF. The CDR3 region has the DNA TGTGCCAGCAGCATCCCAGGGGACACCGGGGAGCTGTTTTTT.

V is TRBV5-5 and J is TRBJ2-2; D perhaps matches TRBD1 (5 bases). The germline V and J ends were trimmed by 2 bases and 7 bases, with 9 bases remaining between them. The length of the CDR3 is 13 residues. CDR1 SGHKS and CDR2 YYEKEE come from the germline V gene (reference sequence). The CDR3: CASSFQGGGELFF. CDR3 DNA: TGTGCCAGCAGCTTCCAGGGTGGCGGGGAGCTGTTTTTT.

This chain links TRBV7-9 with TRBJ2-1, with D uncertain. CDR3 length: 13 amino acids. CDR1 and CDR2 from the germline V gene are SEHNR and FQNEAQ (reference sequence). V was pared by 1 base and J by 6 bases, with 7 bases between. CDR3 loop: CASSLGGGNEQFF. The CDR3 nucleotides read TGTGCCAGCAGCTTAGGAGGCGGCAATGAGCAGTTCTTC.

V is TRBV5-1 and J is TRBJ2-5; 7 bases are shared with TRBD2. J gave up 10 bases and V 2 bases, and 14 bases lay outside the gene matches. Germline values: CDR1 SGHRS, CDR2 YFSETQ. The CDR3 is made up of 15 amino acids. The CDR3 DNA follows: TGCGCCAGCAGCTTAGACAGCCTCCCTCCGGGGGGCCAGTACTTC. Encoded protein: CASSLDSLPPGGQYF.

This clonotype was recorded a few times. This chain links TRBV4-3 with TRBJ2-2; D remains unclear. In germline, CDR1 is LGHNA, CDR2 YSLEER. V lost 0 bases, J lost 6 bases, and 11 bases lay in between. The CDR3 contains 15 residues. The CDR3 region is CASSQDSSWAGELFF. CDR3 DNA sequence: TGCGCCAGCAGCCAAGATTCCAGCTGGGCCGGGGAGCTGTTTTTT.

The chain recombines TRBV6-2 or TRBV6-3 with TRBJ2-1; TRBD2 aligns across 7 bases. Germline assignment: CDR1 MNHEY and CDR2 SVGEGT. The junction had 7 bases not matched to a gene; V was cut back by 2 bases and J by 9 bases. The CDR3 totals 14 residues. The CDR3 sequence is CASSYPGLLREQFF. Written as DNA, the CDR3 is TGTGCCAGCAGTTACCCGGGACTATTACGTGAGCAGTTCTTC.

There are a few counts of this clonotype. The gene calls are TRBV7-2 and TRBJ2-1; D not certain. Germline assignment: CDR1 SGHTA and CDR2 FQGNSA. The CDR3 loop spans 15 amino acids. V lost 6 bases to trimming and J lost 8 bases, with 20 bases between them. The CDR3 DNA follows: TGTGCCAGCAGGGCTCAGGCGTCAGGCGGTTATGAGCAGTTCTTC. Its protein product is CASRAQASGGYEQFF.

This clonotype was seen more than once but under ten times. The rearrangement joins TRBV14 to TRBJ1-6, with 8 nucleotides matching TRBD1. Germline loops: CDR1 SGHDN, CDR2 FVKESK. The CDR3 consists of 15 residues. V lost 7 bases to trimming and J lost 6 bases; unmatched junction nucleotides: 8. The CDR3, as DNA: TGTGCCAGCAAGGGGACAGGCGCTTTTAATTCACCCCTCCACTTT. It specifies CASKGTGAFNSPLHF.

The table lists this clonotype with a few counts. This sequence joins TRBV11-2 and TRBJ2-7, with D maybe TRBD1 (5 bases). Germline V CDR1 and CDR2: SGHAT, FQNNGV. This CDR3 is built from 16 residues. The V end was cut by 3 bases, the J end by 5 bases, with 20 bases between. CDR3 bases: TGTGCCAGCAGCTTCCCTGCTGGTACAGGTAGAAACGAGCAGTACTTC. This sequence encodes CASSFPAGTGRNEQYF.

This clonotype was observed a few times. This chain uses TRBV3-2 with TRBJ2-7; TRBD1, as called in the table, went unchecked against the DNA. TRBV3-2 is a pseudogene locus. This CDR3 has 15 residues. Here the CDR3 DNA reads TGTGCCAGCAGCCCTCCCGGGCCCCCCTTCTACGAGCAGTACTTC. It translates to CASSPPGPPFYEQYF.

The CDR3 loop reads CASSYGQGIYNEQFF. The DNA for the CDR3 is TGTGCCAGCAGTTACGGGCAGGGGATTTATAATGAGCAGTTCTTC. V and J are TRBV6-2 or TRBV6-3 and TRBJ2-1; possible D gene TRBD1, 6 bases. The CDR3 runs 15 residues. V was pared by 2 bases and J by 7 bases, with 15 bases between. CDR1 MNHEY and CDR2 SVGEGT come from the germline V gene.